These 24 T cell receptor beta chains were sequenced from one sample in a study of cytomegalovirus exposure and HLA in healthy donors. This PCR relied on a set of 60 Vbeta primers and 13 Jbeta primers. The method was immunoSEQ multiplex PCR; TCRdb's version includes in-frame clones alone and lacks a portion of them. The table lists about 160,000 clones, roughly 70% of them singletons. Material: PBMCs. These receptors came from a man aged 35-49 years in good health and CMV-seropositive.

This chain connects TRBV7-8 to TRBJ1-1; D is possibly TRBD1 (5 bases). Germline CDR1 SGHVS, CDR2 FQNEAQ. The CDR3 is 12 residues long. V shed 5 bases and J shed 6 bases, with 10 bases lying between them. As DNA, the CDR3 is TGTGCCAGCAGCCGGGAGACAGCTGAAGCTTTCTTT. Translating it yields CASSRETAEAFF.

This CDR3 reads CASSGGGANVLTF. The CDR3 DNA reads as TGTGCCAGTTCGGGTGGGGGGGCCAACGTCCTGACTTTC. The genes are TRBV6-6 and TRBJ2-6; D remains ambiguous. CDR1 is MNHNY and CDR2 is SVGAGI in the germline V gene (reference sequence). CDR3 size: 13 residues. Deletions cut 9 bases from V and 4 bases from J, with 10 bases between.

The V gene is TRBV5-5, the J gene TRBJ1-1; no firm D call. The CDR3 has 13 residues. Trimming shortened V by 4 bases and J by 7 bases, and 14 bases separated the two germline ends. Germline assignment: CDR1 SGHKS and CDR2 YYEKEE (reference sequence). The chain's CDR3 is CASSRGLTGEAFF. The DNA of the CDR3 is TGTGCCAGCAGCCGTGGACTGACCGGTGAAGCTTTCTTT.

This clone was seen once. The gene calls are TRBV27 and TRBJ2-3; 7 bases fit TRBD2. The trim removed 5 bases at V and 2 bases at J, leaving 10 bases unmatched. The CDR3 runs to 16 residues. Germline loops: CDR1 MNHEY, CDR2 SMNVEV (reference sequence). The CDR3 loop is CASSTLGGLDTDTQYF. The CDR3 region has the DNA TGTGCCAGCAGTACCCTCGGAGGACTAGACACAGATACGCAGTATTTT.

V usage is TRBV10-3 and J usage is TRBJ2-3; 11 bases fit TRBD1. CDR3 size: 16 residues. CDR1 ENHRY and CDR2 SYGVKD come from the germline V gene. The V segment lost 5 bases and the J segment 4 bases; nucleotides outside the gene matches: 8. As DNA, the CDR3 is TGTGCCATCAGTTCAACCGGGACAGGGGGTGCAGATACGCAGTATTTT. Protein product: CAISSTGTGGADTQYF.

The count of this clone is one. V is TRBV9 and J is TRBJ2-2; no clear D gene. V lost 0 bases to trimming and J lost 3 bases, with 9 bases between them. CDR1 and CDR2 (germline): SGDLS, YYNGEE. This CDR3 spans 15 amino acids. The CDR3: CASSVALEYTGELFF. The DNA for the CDR3 is TGTGCCAGCAGCGTAGCGCTAGAATACACCGGGGAGCTGTTTTTT.

The chain has TRBV5-8 and TRBJ1-5; TRBD1 agrees at 7 bases. J was trimmed by 3 bases and V by 3 bases; bases with no gene match: 9. The CDR3 runs to 16 residues. Germline assignment: CDR1 SGHTS and CDR2 YDEGEE. This CDR3 reads CASSSYMGQYNQPQHF. For the CDR3, the DNA is TGTGCCAGCAGCTCATACATGGGACAGTACAATCAGCCCCAGCATTTT.

This CDR3 reads CASSRPGLAGLEQYF. CDR3 nucleotides: TGTGCCAGCAGCCGCCCCGGACTAGCGGGTTTGGAGCAGTACTTC. J is TRBJ2-5 and V is TRBV5-6; TRBD2 aligns across 11 bases. The CDR3 runs to 15 residues. From germline, CDR1 is SGHDT and CDR2 YYEEEE. V lost 4 bases, J lost 11 bases, and 13 bases stayed unmatched.

This clone showed up just once. At one end the junction does not follow the germline gene, possibly because of a read error. The J gene is TRBJ2-3, the V gene TRBV10-3; D possibly corresponds to TRBD2 (6 bases). The germline V gene has CDR1 ENHRY and CDR2 SYGVKD. The CDR3 spans 14 residues. The CDR3: CAITEGTSTDTQYF. CDR3 DNA: TGTGCCATCACTGAGGGGACTAGCACAGATACGCAGTATTTT.

The chain combines TRBV10-1 with TRBJ2-3; 7 bases align to TRBD2. With 9 bases clipped from V and 8 bases from J, the junction kept 2 bases outside the gene matches. Germline CDR1 is WNHNN and CDR2 is SYGVQD (reference sequence). CDR3 length: 10 amino acids. In nucleotides, the CDR3 is TGCGCCAGGCCGGGGGGTACGCAGTATTTT. It yields the protein CARPGGTQYF.

The chain joins TRBV7-9 to TRBJ1-5, with 9 bases matching TRBD1. V lost 3 bases, J lost 6 bases, and 9 bases stayed unmatched. Per germline, CDR1 SEHNR and CDR2 FQNEAQ (reference sequence). The CDR3 contains 16 residues. The CDR3 loop reads CASSLGPGDRVQPQHF. CDR3 DNA: TGTGCCAGCAGCTTGGGGCCTGGGGACAGGGTTCAGCCCCAGCATTTT.

The rearrangement uses TRBV2 and TRBJ2-2; TRBD1 might be the D (6 bases). The V gene lost 4 bases and the J gene lost 0 bases, with 12 bases spanning the gap. CDR1 SNHLY and CDR2 FYNNEI come from the germline V gene. The CDR3 loop spans 16 amino acids. In DNA form, the CDR3 reads TGTGCCAGCAGTGGCCTTAAGGGGGCGAACACCGGGGAGCTGTTTTTT. As protein: CASSGLKGANTGELFF.

The chain is built from TRBV6-5 and TRBJ1-4; TRBD1 might be the D (6 bases). The CDR3 totals 13 residues. Per germline, CDR1 MNHEY and CDR2 SVGAGI. V was clipped by 6 bases and J by 6 bases, with 11 bases between them. The CDR3 nucleotides read TGTGCCAGCAGCTACGGGACATATGAAAAACTGTTTTTT. It is translated as CASSYGTYEKLFF.

This clone has only one observation. The J gene is TRBJ2-7, the V gene TRBV4-1; possible D gene TRBD2, 7 bases. Trimming cost V 3 bases and J 1 base, with 10 bases left between them. The length of the CDR3 is 14 residues. CDR1 is MGHRA and CDR2 is YSYEKL in the germline V gene. The CDR3 spells CASSQGGASYEQYF. The CDR3 bases are TGCGCCAGCAGCCAGGGGGGGGCATCCTACGAGCAGTACTTC.

The DNA of the CDR3 is TGTGCCAGCAGTTACGGGGGCACAGATACGCAGTATTTT. Residues: CASSYGGTDTQYF. The chain recombines TRBV27 with TRBJ2-3; TRBD2 is a possible D gene (5 bases). Germline CDR1 MNHEY, CDR2 SMNVEV (reference sequence). Trimming removed 4 bases at V and 1 base at J, with 6 bases between. The CDR3 covers 13 residues.

This clone occurred once. In DNA form, the CDR3 reads TGCGCCAGCAGCCATACACCGGACAGGGGGAATCAGCCCCAGCATTTT. Amino acids: CASSHTPDRGNQPQHF. The chain combines TRBV4-1 with TRBJ1-5; 10 nucleotides match TRBD1. This CDR3 is 16 amino acids long. V was pared by 3 bases and J by 4 bases, with 6 bases of the junction left unmatched. CDR1 MGHRA and CDR2 YSYEKL come from the germline V gene.

This clone was recorded only once. The J gene is TRBJ2-7, the V gene TRBV29-1; TRBD1 agrees at 11 bases. Per the germline V gene, CDR1 is SQVTM and CDR2 is ANQGSEA. This CDR3 contains 13 residues. V trimming: 7 bases; J trimming: 5 bases; junction bases outside the gene matches: 7. This chain's CDR3 is CSAGQGAVHEQYF. DNA of the CDR3: TGCAGCGCCGGACAGGGGGCTGTACACGAGCAGTACTTC.

The chain recombines TRBV9 with TRBJ1-1; 7 bases line up with TRBD1. Losses at the gene ends were 4 bases for V and 4 bases for J; bases not matched to a gene: 7. Germline lookup yields CDR1 SGDLS and CDR2 YYNGEE. CDR3 length equals 14 residues. The CDR3 here is CASSSGGSGTEAFF. As DNA, the CDR3 is TGTGCCAGCAGCTCAGGGGGGTCGGGCACTGAAGCTTTCTTT. The full variable domain, completed using reference TRBV9 and TRBJ1-1, is DSGVTQTPKHLITATGQRVTLRCSPRSGDLSVYWYQQSLDQGLQFLIQYYNGEERAKGNILERFSAQQFPDLHSELNLSSLELGDSALYFCASSSGGSGTEAFFGQGTRLTVV.

The V and J genes are TRBV5-1 and TRBJ1-3; no definite D call. Looked up from germline, CDR1 is SGHRS and CDR2 is YFSETQ. V lost 0 bases and J 3 bases, leaving 13 bases between the germline ends. There are 16 residues in the CDR3. The CDR3, as DNA: TGCGCCAGCAGCTTGGCCGGTTCGGGTCTTGGAAACACCATATATTTT. It encodes CASSLAGSGLGNTIYF.

This clone was seen only a few times. V gene TRBV9 combines with J gene TRBJ2-5, with D perhaps matching TRBD2 (6 bases). Per the germline V gene, CDR1 is SGDLS and CDR2 is YYNGEE. The CDR3 extends over 15 amino acids. V lost 0 bases and J lost 2, with 11 bases in between. In nucleotides, the CDR3 is TGTGCCAGCAGCGTAGTCGGGGGTACGCAAGAGACCCAGTACTTC. Translating gives CASSVVGGTQETQYF.

This chain links TRBV6-1 with TRBJ1-3; D perhaps matches TRBD1 (5 bases). The CDR3 length is 16 residues. Trimming removed 5 bases at V and 7 bases at J, with 21 bases between. CDR1 and CDR2 (germline): MNHNS, SASEGT. Here the CDR3 DNA reads TGTGCCAGCAGTAAAGGGGTAATAGGACTAGGCAACACCATATATTTT. Amino acid sequence: CASSKGVIGLGNTIYF.

The gene calls are TRBV30 and TRBJ1-5, with D uncertain. V shed 0 bases and J shed 5 bases, with 5 bases lying between them. Germline loops: CDR1 GTSNPN, CDR2 SVGIG (reference sequence). The CDR3 length is 12 residues. In DNA, the CDR3 is TGTGCCTGGAGTGTACAATATCAGCCCCAGCATTTT. It encodes CAWSVQYQPQHF.

This clone was detected only a few times. The chain links TRBV5-1 to TRBJ1-1, with D possibly TRBD1 on 6 matching bases. Germline CDR1 reads SGHRS; CDR2 reads YFSETQ. The CDR3 has 15 amino acids. Trimming shortened V by 2 bases and J by 5 bases, and 16 bases separated the two germline ends. CDR3 in DNA: TGCGCCAGCAGCTTCGGGGTCAGGGGTACGACTGAAGCTTTCTTT. This translates into CASSFGVRGTTEAFF. The complete variable domain, with remaining parts taken from reference TRBV5-1 and TRBJ1-1, reads KAGVTQTPRYLIKTRGQQVTLSCSPISGHRSVSWYQQTPGQGLQFLFEYFSETQRNKGNFPGRFSGRQFSNSRSEMNVSTLELGDSALYLCASSFGVRGTTEAFFGQGTRLTVV.

This clone was counted a few times. The chain couples TRBV7-2 to TRBJ1-2, with 9 bases identical to TRBD1. The length of the CDR3 is 15 residues. Germline CDR1 SGHTA, CDR2 FQGNSA. Losses at the gene ends were 5 bases for V and 8 bases for J; bases not matched to a gene: 12. Here the CDR3 reads CASSTRIQGAEGYTF. The CDR3 DNA reads as TGTGCCAGCAGCACGCGGATACAGGGGGCGGAAGGCTACACCTTC.